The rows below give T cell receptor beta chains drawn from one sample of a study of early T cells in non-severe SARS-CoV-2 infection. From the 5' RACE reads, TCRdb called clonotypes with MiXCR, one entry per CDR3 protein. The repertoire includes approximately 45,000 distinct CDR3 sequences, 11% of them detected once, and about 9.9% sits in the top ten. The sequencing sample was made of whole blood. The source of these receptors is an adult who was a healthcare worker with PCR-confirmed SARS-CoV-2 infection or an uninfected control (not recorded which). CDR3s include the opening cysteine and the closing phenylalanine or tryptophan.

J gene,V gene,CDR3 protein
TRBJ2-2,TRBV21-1,CASSSFRVNGTGELFF
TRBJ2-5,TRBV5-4,CASSTGLLSETQYF
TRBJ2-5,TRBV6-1,CASKQGVVETQYF
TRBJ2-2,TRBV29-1,CSVGAGGPSTGELFF
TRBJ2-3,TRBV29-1,CSALGGFTDTQYF
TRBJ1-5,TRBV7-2,CASSLDFSSNQPQHF
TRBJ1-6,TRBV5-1,CASSLDPGLGPLHF
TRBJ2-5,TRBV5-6,CASSLENLGTQYF
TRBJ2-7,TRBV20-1,CSARDARSTGYEQYF
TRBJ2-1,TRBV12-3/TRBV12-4,CASSSRGDWGEQFF
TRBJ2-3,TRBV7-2,CASSSVAGGPSTDTQYF
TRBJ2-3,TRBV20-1,CSAPLAGGFTDTQYF
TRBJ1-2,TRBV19,CASSIDRETGKYGYTF